This T cell receptor (beta chain) is from a study of control samples from healthy donors and cancer patients. Data came from immunoSEQ multiplex PCR; TCRdb stores just in-frame clones and leaves some out. The sample carries tens of thousands of clones, roughly 80% recorded once. Germline CDR1 is SGHRS and CDR2 is YFSETQ. V lost 2 bases and J 1 base, leaving 10 bases between the germline ends. The CDR3 is 15 residues long. The gene calls are TRBV5-1 and TRBJ1-5, with D unresolved. Sample: blood. The TCR was taken from a man aged 50-59 years in good health. DNA for the CDR3: TGCGCCAGCAGCTTCGGTCTTGACAGCAATCAGCCCCAGCATTTT. It specifies CASSFGLDSNQPQHF. The full variable domain, with the rest looked up from reference TRBV5-1 and TRBJ1-5, is KAGVTQTPRYLIKTRGQQVTLSCSPISGHRSVSWYQQTPGQGLQFLFEYFSETQRNKGNFPGRFSGRQFSNSRSEMNVSTLELGDSALYLCASSFGLDSNQPQHFGDGTRLSIL.